This T cell receptor beta chain was obtained from a study of glioma-infiltrating T cells after dendritic cell vaccination (dated by TCRdb to about 2016). Looking at the study overall: The cohort comprised 15 or so glioblastoma patients from Phase I and II dendritic cell vaccination trials, 9 newly diagnosed and 6 with recurrent disease. Deep sequencing of TCR beta CDR3 regions was used to quantify tumor-infiltrating lymphocyte content and compare tumor and blood repertoires in dendritic cell-vaccinated glioblastoma patients. Between about 2003 and 2013, patients were given autologous tumor lysate-pulsed dendritic cell vaccination. Survival after dendritic cell vaccination was correlated with TCR sequencing metrics such as TIL content and the overlap between tumor and blood repertoires. Three intradermal dendritic cell vaccine injections were administered to patients at biweekly intervals in the arm below the axilla. The vaccine was prepared from monocyte-derived dendritic cells that were cultured for seven days with IL-4 and GM-CSF and then pulsed overnight with autologous tumor lysate.

In the paper's terms, the time point label means: after dendritic cell vaccination, including at tumor progression/relapse. To be selected, patients needed enough residual fresh-frozen tumor tissue and more than two years of available survival data. None of the glioblastoma patients carried an isocitrate dehydrogenase mutation, although molecular status otherwise varied. PBMC were collected before vaccination, two weeks after the third vaccination, and at tumor progression if tumor progression occurred. The Qiagen DNeasy Blood extraction Kit was used for extraction of genomic DNA. TCRB CDR3 regions were amplified from about 2 ug genomic DNA, or all available DNA if less, using the immunoSEQ assay. Multiplex PCR used 60 forward primers for TCR V beta segments and 13 reverse primers for J beta segments. Synthetic control templates were spiked into each sample at limiting dilution to estimate reads per starting template. Sequencing produced 87 bp reads on the Illumina HiSeq System. The paper's data handling went like this. PCR and sequencing errors were removed by merging closely related sequences with a nearest neighbor algorithm. TCR overlap was measured as the percentage of unique tumor TCR beta sequences also present in the same patient's peripheral blood. TCRdb holds this immuneACCESS table with in-frame rearrangements only. Some clones are missing; in checked studies, unresolved V genes explain under half, and the rest has no known cause. Clone size and V and J calls were adopted from that table, with D and trimming inferred from the DNA. In this sample the table shows 50,000 to 70,000 clones, roughly 80% of which occur a single time. The top ten constitute approximately 14% of the sample.

Summary of the overall study and its limitations: The cohort was small and heterogeneous, few patients had complete blood and tumor sets, and even fewer had initial-recurrent tumor pairs. The response model built on TCR overlap across three groups was characterized as speculative, with prospective validation still needed. No direct relationship between TCR clonality and survival was found, suggesting a diverse polyclonal response may matter. After dendritic cell vaccination, a higher estimated pretreatment TIL content predicted longer time to progression and overall survival.

V and J are truncated by 4 bases and 6 bases respectively, leaving an intervening sequence of 11 bases. CDR1 and CDR2 were assigned from the germline V gene as MGHRA and YSYEKL. From its cysteine to its phenylalanine, the CDR3 spans 13 amino acids. Only the CDR3 DNA stays, 39 bases, in frame from base 1. Details on this clone: Its antigen is unknown. The input lacks base qualities; no much larger clone sits a single base away.

The TCR originated in a human donor with glioblastoma. This sample comprised blood, obtained after dendritic cell vaccination. The chain links TRBV4-1 with TRBJ2-3; TRBD2 is perhaps the D gene, given 5 matching bases. In nucleotides, the sequence is TGCGCCAGCAGCCTGCCCAGAGGGGATACGCAGTATTTT. This codes for CASSLPRGDTQYF.